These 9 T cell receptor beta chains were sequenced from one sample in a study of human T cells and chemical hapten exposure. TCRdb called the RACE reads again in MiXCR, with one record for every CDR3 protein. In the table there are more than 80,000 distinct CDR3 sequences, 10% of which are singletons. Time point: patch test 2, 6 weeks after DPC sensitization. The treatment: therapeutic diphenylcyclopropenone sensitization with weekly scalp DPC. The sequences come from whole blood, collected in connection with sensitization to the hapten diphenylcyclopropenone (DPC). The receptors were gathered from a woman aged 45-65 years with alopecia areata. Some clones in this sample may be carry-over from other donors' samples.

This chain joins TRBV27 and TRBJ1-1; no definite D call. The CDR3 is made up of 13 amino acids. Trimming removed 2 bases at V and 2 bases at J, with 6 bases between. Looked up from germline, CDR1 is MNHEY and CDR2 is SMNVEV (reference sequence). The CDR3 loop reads CASSLDANTEAFF. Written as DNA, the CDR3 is TGTGCCAGCAGTTTAGATGCTAACACTGAAGCTTTCTTT.

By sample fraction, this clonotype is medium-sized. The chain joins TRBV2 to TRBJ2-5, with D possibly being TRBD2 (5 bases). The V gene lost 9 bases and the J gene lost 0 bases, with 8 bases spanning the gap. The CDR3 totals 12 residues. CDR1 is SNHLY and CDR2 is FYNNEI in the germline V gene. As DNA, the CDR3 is TGTGCCAGTCGAGGGTACCAAGAGACCCAGTACTTC. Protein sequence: CASRGYQETQYF.

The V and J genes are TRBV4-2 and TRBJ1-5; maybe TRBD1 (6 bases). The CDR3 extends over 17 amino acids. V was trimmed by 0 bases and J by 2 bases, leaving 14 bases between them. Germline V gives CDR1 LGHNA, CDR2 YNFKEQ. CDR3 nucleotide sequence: TGTGCCAGCAGCCAAGATTTGGGGGCGGGGGGCAATCAGCCCCAGCATTTT. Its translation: CASSQDLGAGGNQPQHF.

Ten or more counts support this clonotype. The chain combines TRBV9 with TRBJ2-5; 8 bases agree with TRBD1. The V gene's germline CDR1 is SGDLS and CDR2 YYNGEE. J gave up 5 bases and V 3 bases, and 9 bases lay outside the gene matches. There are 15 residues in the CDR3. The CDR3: CASSETGVSRETQYF. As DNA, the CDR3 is TGTGCCAGCAGCGAGACAGGGGTGTCGCGGGAGACCCAGTACTTC.

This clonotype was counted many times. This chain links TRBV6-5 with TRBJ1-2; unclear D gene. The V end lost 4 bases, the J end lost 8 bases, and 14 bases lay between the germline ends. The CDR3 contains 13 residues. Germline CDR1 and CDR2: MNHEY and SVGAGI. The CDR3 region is CASSSTRTTGYTF. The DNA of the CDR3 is TGTGCCAGCAGTTCTACCCGGACGACCGGCTACACCTTC.

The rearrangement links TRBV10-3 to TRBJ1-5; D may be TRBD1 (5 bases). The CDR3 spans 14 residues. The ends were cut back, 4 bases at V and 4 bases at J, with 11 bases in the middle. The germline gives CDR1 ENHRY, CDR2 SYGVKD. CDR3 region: CAISGQGENQPQHF. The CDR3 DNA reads TGTGCCATCAGTGGGCAGGGTGAAAATCAGCCCCAGCATTTT.

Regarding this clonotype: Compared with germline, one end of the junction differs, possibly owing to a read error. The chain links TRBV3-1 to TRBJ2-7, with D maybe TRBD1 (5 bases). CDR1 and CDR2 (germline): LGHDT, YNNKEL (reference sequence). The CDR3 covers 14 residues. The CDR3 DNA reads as TGTGCCAGCAGTCAAGGGGTCAGAGGCTACGAGCAGTACTTC. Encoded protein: CASSQGVRGYEQYF.

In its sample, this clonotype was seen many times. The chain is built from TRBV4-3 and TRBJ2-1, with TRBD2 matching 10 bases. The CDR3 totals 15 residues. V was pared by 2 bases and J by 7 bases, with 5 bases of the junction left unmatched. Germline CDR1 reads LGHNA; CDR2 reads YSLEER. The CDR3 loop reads CASSQSLAGVNEQFF. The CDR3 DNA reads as TGCGCCAGCAGCCAATCTCTAGCGGGAGTGAATGAGCAGTTCTTC.

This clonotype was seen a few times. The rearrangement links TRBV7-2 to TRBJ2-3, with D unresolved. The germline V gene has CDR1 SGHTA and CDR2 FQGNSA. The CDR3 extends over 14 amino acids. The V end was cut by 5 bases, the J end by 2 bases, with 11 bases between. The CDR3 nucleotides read TGTGCCAGCAGCCCCAGTTGGAACACAGATACGCAGTATTTT. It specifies CASSPSWNTDTQYF.